This entry concerns a single T cell receptor beta chain. Repertoires were generated with immunoSEQ multiplex PCR, while TCRdb's copy carries only in-frame clones and drops some. The repertoire consists of over 150,000 clones, with roughly four fifths occurring once and the leading ten covering under 9.5%. The data originate from a study of blood T cell repertoires in COVID-19. The CDR3 has 16 amino acids. Trimming removed 0 bases from V and 2 bases from J, with 13 bases in between. The germline V gene has CDR1 LGHNA and CDR2 YSLEER. This chain joins TRBV4-3 and TRBJ1-2; D remains unclear. Sequencing was carried out using PBMCs or T cells enriched from blood (not recorded which). The clonotype originates from a man aged 50 to 59 who had recovered from COVID-19. This CDR3 is CASSQDRFPLNYGYTF. In DNA, the CDR3 is TGCGCCAGCAGCCAAGATCGGTTCCCCCTAAACTATGGCTACACCTTC.